The 7 T cell receptor beta chains listed next were all sequenced from one sample in a study of blood T cell repertoires in COVID-19. Clones were read by immunoSEQ multiplex PCR, and TCRdb kept only the in-frame ones, dropping some. The sample records tens of thousands of clones, 75% to 90% being singletons. Sequencing input: peripheral blood. Receptor source: a man older than 75 with active or convalescent COVID-19.

The chain joins TRBV4-2 to TRBJ1-5; no definite D call. V gave up 1 base and J gave up 4 bases, with 5 bases separating them. Germline-derived CDR1 and CDR2 are LGHNA and YNFKEQ. The CDR3 extends over 13 amino acids. The CDR3: CASSQGVNQPQHF. The CDR3 DNA reads TGTGCCAGCAGCCAAGGAGTAAATCAGCCCCAGCATTTT.

This chain joins TRBV27 and TRBJ1-5; D call uncertain. This CDR3 spans 17 amino acids. V dropped 0 bases and J dropped 0 bases, with 12 bases sitting between them. Germline-derived CDR1 and CDR2 are MNHEY and SMNVEV (reference sequence). CDR3 nucleotide sequence: TGTGCCAGCAGTTTATCGGTCGAGGCAGTTAGCAATCAGCCCCAGCATTTT. Translating gives CASSLSVEAVSNQPQHF.

The chain has TRBV7-2 and TRBJ2-5, with no clear D. The CDR3 is 16 residues long. V lost 0 bases, J lost 4 bases, and 15 bases lay in between. Germline CDR1 and CDR2: SGHTA and FQGNSA. In nucleotides, the CDR3 is TGTGCCAGCAGCTTAGCGACCGGCCAGGTGGGAGAGACCCAGTACTTC. It encodes CASSLATGQVGETQYF.

The CDR3: CASSLGGQRATDTQYF. The CDR3, as DNA: TGTGCCAGCAGCTTAGGAGGACAACGGGCGACAGATACGCAGTATTTT. The chain joins TRBV11-2 to TRBJ2-3; maybe TRBD1 (5 bases). Per the germline V gene, CDR1 is SGHAT and CDR2 is FQNNGV. This CDR3 spans 16 amino acids. V shed 1 base and J shed 3 bases, with 14 bases lying between them. The complete variable domain, with remaining parts taken from reference TRBV11-2 and TRBJ2-3, reads EAGVAQSPRYKIIEKRQSVAFWCNPISGHATLYWYQQILGQGPKLLIQFQNNGVVDDSQLPKDRFSAERLKGVDSTLKIQPAKLEDSAVYLCASSLGGQRATDTQYFGPGTRLTVL.

This rearrangement joins TRBV5-1 to TRBJ1-6; weak D call: TRBD1 (6 bases). CDR1 is SGHRS, CDR2 YFSETQ, per germline. V dropped 0 bases and J dropped 10 bases, with 11 bases sitting between them. This CDR3 region has 14 residues. The CDR3 DNA is TGCGCCAGCAGCTTGGGGGGGCAGAGATCACCCCTCCACTTT. Protein product: CASSLGGQRSPLHF.

J is TRBJ2-3 and V is TRBV7-8, with TRBD1 matching over 7 bases. The CDR3 is made up of 15 amino acids. Per the germline V gene, CDR1 is SGHVS and CDR2 is FQNEAQ. V shed 3 bases, J shed 6 bases, and the junction held 9 bases outside the gene matches. The CDR3 region has the DNA TGTGCCAGCAGCTTTACGGGACAGAGGTTCGATACGCAGTATTTT. Its translation: CASSFTGQRFDTQYF.

This clone showed up just a few times. V and J are TRBV19 and TRBJ1-5, with unresolved D. The CDR3 is 15 amino acids. Germline V lookup: CDR1 LNHDA, CDR2 SQIVND (reference sequence). Trimming shortened V by 3 bases and J by 2 bases, and 11 bases separated the two germline ends. The CDR3 loop is CASSIRREGNQPQHF. In DNA, the CDR3 is TGTGCCAGTAGTATTCGACGGGAGGGCAATCAGCCCCAGCATTTT.